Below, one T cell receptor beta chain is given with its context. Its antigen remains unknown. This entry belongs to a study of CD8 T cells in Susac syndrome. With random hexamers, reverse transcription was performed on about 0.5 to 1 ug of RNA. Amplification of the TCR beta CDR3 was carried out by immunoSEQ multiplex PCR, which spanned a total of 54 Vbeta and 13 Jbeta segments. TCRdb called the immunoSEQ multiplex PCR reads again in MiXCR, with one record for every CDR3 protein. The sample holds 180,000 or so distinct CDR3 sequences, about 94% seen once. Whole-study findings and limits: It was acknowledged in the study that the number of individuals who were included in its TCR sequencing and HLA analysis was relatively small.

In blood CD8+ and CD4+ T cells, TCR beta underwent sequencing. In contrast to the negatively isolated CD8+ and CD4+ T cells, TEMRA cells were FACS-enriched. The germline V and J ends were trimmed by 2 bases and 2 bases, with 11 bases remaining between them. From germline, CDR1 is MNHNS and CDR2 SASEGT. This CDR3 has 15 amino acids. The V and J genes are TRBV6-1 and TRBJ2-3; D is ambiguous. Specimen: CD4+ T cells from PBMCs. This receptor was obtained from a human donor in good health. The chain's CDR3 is CASSESEPFTDTQYF. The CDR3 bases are TGTGCCAGCAGTGAAAGCGAGCCGTTCACAGATACGCAGTATTTT.